This note documents a single TCR beta chain sequence. What it binds is not known. This record belongs to a study of cytomegalovirus exposure and HLA in healthy donors. Study context: In a previous analysis, 110 million or so unique TCR beta sequences were found from 150 million to 200 million T cells. Tens of millions of unique TCRs from HLA-typed donors made up an early data release. Study findings and constraints: A later analysis linked a missense variant in DCLRE1C to the trimming of TCR beta V and J genes. The classifier was said to identify cytomegalovirus status with high specificity and sensitivity.

In the PCR, 60 Vbeta and 13 Jbeta primers were used. Method: immunoSEQ multiplex PCR; TCRdb's copy keeps in-frame clones and lacks some. Its table lists fewer than 100,000 clones. The germline V gene encodes CDR1 SGHRS and CDR2 YFSETQ. Trimming took off 1 base at V and 4 bases at J, with 14 bases between the two ends. The CDR3 sequence is 15 residues long. This receptor was taken from a woman in her fifties or sixties in good health and CMV-seronegative. This sequence joins TRBV5-1 and TRBJ1-2; D might be TRBD1 (5 bases). Sequencing was performed on PBMCs. CDR3 nucleotide sequence: TGCGCCAGCAGCTTGCCCGGGGGGGGGAGCTATGGCTACACCTTC. Amino acids: CASSLPGGGSYGYTF.